This is a list of T cell receptor beta chains from one sample in a study of early T cells in non-severe SARS-CoV-2 infection. A single record per CDR3 protein comes from TCRdb applying MiXCR to the 5' RACE reads. The sample has around 71,000 distinct CDR3 sequences; approximately 15% are singletons. The input for sequencing was whole blood, taken at baseline. The receptors come from an adult who was a healthcare worker with PCR-confirmed SARS-CoV-2 infection or an uninfected control (not recorded which). Both conserved end residues are part of each CDR3. Fields, in order: V gene, J gene, clone size, D gene, CDR3 length, CDR3 DNA, CDR3 protein. D genes are given only for firm matches. A row's size may be missing; if present it is once, few, many or a size class.

v_gene: TRBV6-1; j_gene: TRBJ2-1; abundance: -; d_gene: TRBD2; len: 17; CDR3nt: TGTGCCAGCAGTGAAGCCTACCTAGCGGGCACCTACAATGAGCAGTTCTTC; CDR3aa: CASSEAYLAGTYNEQFF
v_gene: TRBV6-1; j_gene: TRBJ2-5; abundance: -; d_gene: -; len: 10; CDR3nt: TGTGCCAGCAGTGGGTACGACCAGTACTTC; CDR3aa: CASSGYDQYF
v_gene: TRBV28; j_gene: TRBJ1-1; abundance: -; d_gene: -; len: 14; CDR3nt: TGTGCCAGCTTCCCGGGGGGGGATAACACTGAAGCTTTCTTT; CDR3aa: CASFPGGDNTEAFF
v_gene: TRBV9; j_gene: TRBJ2-1; abundance: -; d_gene: -; len: 15; CDR3nt: TGTGCCAGCAGCGTAGCCTCAGGGTCAGGCAATGAGCAGTTCTTC; CDR3aa: CASSVASGSGNEQFF
v_gene: TRBV28; j_gene: TRBJ2-7; abundance: few; d_gene: TRBD2; len: 10; CDR3nt: TGTGGAGCGGGAGAAGTCGAGCAGTACTTC; CDR3aa: CGAGEVEQYF
v_gene: TRBV20-1; j_gene: TRBJ1-3; abundance: -; d_gene: -; len: 14; CDR3nt: TGCAGTGCTAGAGACCGCCTCTCTGGAAACACCATATATTTT; CDR3aa: CSARDRLSGNTIYF
v_gene: TRBV6-1; j_gene: TRBJ1-1; abundance: -; d_gene: -; len: 14; CDR3nt: TGTGCCAGCCCCCGACGGCAGGGGAACACTGAAGCTTTCTTT; CDR3aa: CASPRRQGNTEAFF
v_gene: TRBV5-6; j_gene: TRBJ1-1; abundance: few; d_gene: TRBD1; len: 15; CDR3nt: TGTGCCAGCAGCTTGCAGGGCGACAGGGTCACTGAAGCTTTCTTT; CDR3aa: CASSLQGDRVTEAFF
v_gene: TRBV10-2; j_gene: TRBJ2-3; abundance: few; d_gene: TRBD2; len: 15; CDR3nt: TGCGCCAGCAGTACAGCGGGAGGTGGTGCAGATACGCAGTATTTT; CDR3aa: CASSTAGGGADTQYF
v_gene: TRBV28; j_gene: TRBJ2-5; abundance: many; d_gene: -; len: 13; CDR3nt: TGTGCCAGCAGTCCCCCCTCCTTGGAGACCCAGTACTTC; CDR3aa: CASSPPSLETQYF
v_gene: TRBV7-9; j_gene: TRBJ1-2; abundance: many; d_gene: TRBD1; len: 15; CDR3nt: TGTGCCAGCGCGGATAAGGGACAGGGGGCCTATGGCTACACCTTC; CDR3aa: CASADKGQGAYGYTF
v_gene: TRBV20-1; j_gene: TRBJ2-1; abundance: few; d_gene: -; len: 11; CDR3nt: TGCAGTGCCGTGGTGATCCATGAGCAGTTCTTC; CDR3aa: CSAVVIHEQFF
v_gene: TRBV18; j_gene: TRBJ2-7; abundance: many; d_gene: -; len: 12; CDR3nt: TGTGCCAGCTCCGTCCTTGGGAACGAGCAGTACTTC; CDR3aa: CASSVLGNEQYF
v_gene: TRBV19; j_gene: TRBJ2-5; abundance: -; d_gene: -; len: 14; CDR3nt: TGTGCCAGTAGTATGCTGGGAACCCAAGAGACCCAGTACTTC; CDR3aa: CASSMLGTQETQYF
v_gene: TRBV10-3; j_gene: TRBJ1-5; abundance: few; d_gene: TRBD1; len: 16; CDR3nt: TGTGCCATCAGTGACCAGGGGGCTGGTAGCAATCAGCCCCAGCATTTT; CDR3aa: CAISDQGAGSNQPQHF
v_gene: TRBV7-2; j_gene: TRBJ2-1; abundance: -; d_gene: TRBD2; len: 15; CDR3nt: TGTGCCAGCAGCCCTTGGGCTAGCGGGAGAAGAGAGCAGTTCTTC; CDR3aa: CASSPWASGRREQFF
v_gene: TRBV7-7; j_gene: TRBJ2-1; abundance: many; d_gene: TRBD2; len: 16; CDR3nt: TGTGCCAGCAGCCCGGCTTTAGCGGGAGGGCTTGATGAGCAGTTCTTC; CDR3aa: CASSPALAGGLDEQFF
v_gene: TRBV7-6; j_gene: TRBJ2-7; abundance: -; d_gene: -; len: 14; CDR3nt: TGTGCCAGCAGCTTAGGCGGCTCGGGGTACGAGCAGTACTTC; CDR3aa: CASSLGGSGYEQYF
v_gene: TRBV3-1; j_gene: TRBJ2-7; abundance: few; d_gene: -; len: 14; CDR3nt: TGTGCCAGCAGCCAAGAATTTCCCGTGGGCGAGCAGTACTTC; CDR3aa: CASSQEFPVGEQYF
v_gene: TRBV27; j_gene: TRBJ2-3; abundance: -; d_gene: -; len: 14; CDR3nt: TGTGCCAGCAGCGTGACAGGAGCGACAGATACGCAGTATTTT; CDR3aa: CASSVTGATDTQYF
v_gene: TRBV13; j_gene: TRBJ1-1; abundance: -; d_gene: TRBD1; len: 12; CDR3nt: TGTGCCGCGGGACAGCCTTTCACTGAAGCTTTCTTT; CDR3aa: CAAGQPFTEAFF
v_gene: TRBV20-1; j_gene: TRBJ2-2; abundance: many; d_gene: -; len: 14; CDR3nt: TGCAGTGCCCCCGGGAAAGGGCCTACCGGGGAGCTGTTTTTT; CDR3aa: CSAPGKGPTGELFF
v_gene: TRBV27; j_gene: TRBJ2-3; abundance: few; d_gene: -; len: 15; CDR3nt: TGTGCCAGCACCCTCCGCGGAGGGCCGGGAGATACGCAGTATTTT; CDR3aa: CASTLRGGPGDTQYF
v_gene: TRBV18; j_gene: TRBJ1-1; abundance: -; d_gene: -; len: 12; CDR3nt: TGTGCCAGCTCACCACCGGCGACTGAAGCTTTCTTT; CDR3aa: CASSPPATEAFF
v_gene: TRBV15; j_gene: TRBJ1-5; abundance: -; d_gene: -; len: 17; CDR3nt: TGTGCCACCAGCAGAGATGTAGGGAAGCGTAGCAATCAGCCCCAGCATTTT; CDR3aa: CATSRDVGKRSNQPQHF
v_gene: TRBV20-1; j_gene: TRBJ2-7; abundance: few; d_gene: -; len: 15; CDR3nt: TGCAGTGCTAGAGATGCGGCGGAGTCCTCCTACGAGCAGTACTTC; CDR3aa: CSARDAAESSYEQYF
v_gene: TRBV6-5; j_gene: TRBJ2-1; abundance: -; d_gene: TRBD2; len: 16; CDR3nt: TGTGCCAGCTCATCTAGCGGGACCTACTCCTACAATGAGCAGTTCTTC; CDR3aa: CASSSSGTYSYNEQFF
v_gene: TRBV13; j_gene: TRBJ2-1; abundance: many; d_gene: TRBD1; len: 15; CDR3nt: TGTGCCAGCAGCTTAGCGGGGACAGGGTTAGATGAGCAGTTCTTC; CDR3aa: CASSLAGTGLDEQFF